This T cell receptor beta chain was recorded in a study of cytomegalovirus exposure and HLA in healthy donors. Between the trimmed V and J ends, which lost 0 bases and 3 bases, there was a span of 6 bases. The germline gives CDR1 GTSNPN, CDR2 SVGIG (reference sequence). The CDR3 has 13 residues. The PCR made use of 60 Vbeta and 13 Jbeta primers. Profiled with immunoSEQ multiplex PCR; TCRdb holds only in-frame clones, not every one. The sample comprises 200,000 to 300,000 clones, 70% to 90% of which are singletons, and around 0.22% rests with the top ten. Study-wide findings and caveats: When the data were analyzed later, several of the most significant clusters appeared to be linked to common viral pathogens. Analyses of presence and absence presupposed an approximately uniform sequencing depth across donors. Because they were indistinguishable, some V segments, including TRBV6-2 and TRBV6-3, were excluded. Further analysis, carried out later, found HLA-associated TCR beta chains more clonally expanded than equally common other chains.

Notes on this clone: Its specificity is unknown. This same CDR3 is encoded by further DNA sequences in the sample.

Material: PBMCs. The chain employs TRBV30 and TRBJ1-5; D is perhaps TRBD1 (5 bases). The clonotype comes from a girl between 2 and 10 years old in good health and CMV-seronegative. CDR3 nucleotides: TGTGCCTGGAGTGTCAGGGACAATCAGCCCCAGCATTTT. Translated, it gives CAWSVRDNQPQHF.